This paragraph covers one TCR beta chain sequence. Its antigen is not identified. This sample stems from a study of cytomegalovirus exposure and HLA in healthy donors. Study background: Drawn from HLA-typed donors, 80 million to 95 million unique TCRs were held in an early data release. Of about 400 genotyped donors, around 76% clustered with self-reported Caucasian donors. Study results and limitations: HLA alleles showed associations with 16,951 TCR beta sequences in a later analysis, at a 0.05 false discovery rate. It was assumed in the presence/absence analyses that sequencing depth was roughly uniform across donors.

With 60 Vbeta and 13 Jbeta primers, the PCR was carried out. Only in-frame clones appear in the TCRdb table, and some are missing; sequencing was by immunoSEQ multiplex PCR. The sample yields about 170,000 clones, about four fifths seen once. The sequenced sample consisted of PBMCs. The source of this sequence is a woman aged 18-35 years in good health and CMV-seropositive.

CDR3 bases: TGTGCCAGCAGCCTGGGGGGGACCCCTCAAGAGACCCAGTACTTC. Translating gives CASSLGGTPQETQYF. The V gene is TRBV11-3, the J gene TRBJ2-5; 7 bases map to TRBD2. Germline V gives CDR1 SGHNT, CDR2 YENEEA. J was trimmed by 2 bases and V by 5 bases; bases with no gene match: 8. The CDR3 loop spans 15 amino acids.